One sample yielded the 32 T cell receptor beta chains listed below, sequenced in a study of blood T cell repertoires in COVID-19. Sequenced by immunoSEQ multiplex PCR; TCRdb stores in-frame clones only, minus some. The sample lists 60,000 to 75,000 clones; around 87% were seen once. Sequencing was done on a sample of peripheral blood. These TCRs come from a man between 65 and 79 years old with active COVID-19.

This clone was picked up one time. This sequence joins TRBV11-2 and TRBJ2-1, with 7 bases lining up with TRBD2. J was trimmed by 4 bases and V by 1 base; bases with no gene match: 4. The germline V gene encodes CDR1 SGHAT and CDR2 FQNNGV. The CDR3 has 15 amino acids. This chain's CDR3 is CASSLGGSGYNEQFF. For the CDR3, the DNA is TGTGCCAGCAGCTTAGGCGGGAGTGGGTACAATGAGCAGTTCTTC.

The chain joins TRBV27 to TRBJ2-3; TRBD1 might be the D (5 bases). CDR3 length: 15 amino acids. The germline CDR1 and CDR2 sequences are MNHEY and SMNVEV (reference sequence). Trimming cost V 5 bases and J 0 bases, with 12 bases left between them. Here the CDR3 DNA reads TGTGCCAGCAGTCCCAGGGTTTGGAGCACAGATACGCAGTATTTT. This encodes CASSPRVWSTDTQYF.

This chain connects TRBV19 to TRBJ1-5; 9 bases are a match to TRBD1. This CDR3 has 14 amino acids. Germline loops: CDR1 LNHDA, CDR2 SQIVND (reference sequence). Trimming took 9 bases from V and 6 from J; bases not matched to a gene: 9. The CDR3 loop is CASNRGPEGQPQHF. DNA of the CDR3: TGTGCCAGCAACAGGGGGCCGGAGGGTCAGCCCCAGCATTTT.

The V and J genes are TRBV5-4 and TRBJ2-1, with TRBD2 matching 11 bases. The V gene's germline CDR1 is SGHNT and CDR2 YYREEE (reference sequence). V gave up 4 bases and J gave up 2 bases; unmatched junction bases: 5. The length of the CDR3 is 16 residues. The DNA for the CDR3 is TGTGCCAGCAGCCCGGGACTAGCGGAGACCTACAATGAGCAGTTCTTC. Protein: CASSPGLAETYNEQFF.

The chain recombines TRBV20-1 with TRBJ2-5, with 7 bases lining up with TRBD1. Germline V gives CDR1 DFQATT, CDR2 SNEGSKA (reference sequence). The CDR3 totals 14 residues. The V and J ends lost 3 bases and 4 bases, in that order; junction bases with no gene match: 8. CDR3: CSASRQGVRETQYF. CDR3 DNA sequence: TGCAGTGCTAGTCGGCAGGGGGTCCGAGAGACCCAGTACTTC.

This clone has a single count. The chain recombines TRBV25-1 with TRBJ2-3; TRBD2 aligns across 7 bases. V shed 1 base and J 4 bases; nucleotides not matched to a gene: 8. Looked up from germline, CDR1 is MGHDK and CDR2 is SYGVNS. This CDR3 spans 16 amino acids. The CDR3 DNA reads TGTGCCAGCAGTGAATTGGGGGGGGACCGTCCAGATACGCAGTATTTT. Amino acids: CASSELGGDRPDTQYF.

The chain is built from TRBV5-5 and TRBJ2-6, with 10 bases identical to TRBD1. Germline V gene sequence: CDR1 SGHKS, CDR2 YYEKEE (reference sequence). The J segment lost 0 bases and the V segment lost 5 bases, leaving 11 bases of the junction unmatched. This CDR3 region has 19 residues. DNA of the CDR3: TGTGCCAGCAGGACTCCTCCCGGGACAGGGGCCTCTGGGGCCAACGTCCTGACTTTC. Its protein product is CASRTPPGTGASGANVLTF.

This sequence joins TRBV3-1 (or the pseudogene TRBV3-2) and TRBJ1-5; D is uncertain. Germline CDR1 LGHDT, CDR2 YNNKEL (reference sequence). The CDR3 sequence is 13 residues long. V was pared by 1 base and J by 5 bases, with 6 bases between. The CDR3 sequence is CASSQGRHQPQHF. Here the CDR3 DNA reads TGTGCCAGCAGCCAAGGGCGGCATCAGCCCCAGCATTTT.

This clone appeared a single time. The CDR3 DNA is TGTGCCAGTATGGAACAGGGGGGGAATTCACCCCTCCACTTT. Translated, it gives CASMEQGGNSPLHF. This chain uses TRBV19 with TRBJ1-6; 8 bases agree with TRBD1. Trimming took 7 bases from V and 7 from J; bases not matched to a gene: 6. CDR3 length: 14 amino acids. Germline V gives CDR1 LNHDA, CDR2 SQIVND (reference sequence).

This clone was counted once. This chain links TRBV29-1 with TRBJ2-5; D may be TRBD2 (7 bases). This CDR3 has 14 amino acids. Trimming cost V 4 bases and J 2 bases, with 14 bases left between them. The germline gives CDR1 SQVTM, CDR2 ANQGSEA. CDR3 sequence: CSVAYREGQETQYF. CDR3 nucleotide sequence: TGCAGCGTTGCCTACAGGGAGGGACAAGAGACCCAGTACTTC.

This clone showed up just a few times. V usage is TRBV6-5 and J usage is TRBJ2-7, with D tentatively TRBD1 (5 bases). V was clipped by 7 bases and J by 5 bases, with 18 bases between them. Per the germline V gene, CDR1 is MNHEY and CDR2 is SVGAGI. This CDR3 spans 14 amino acids. The chain's CDR3 is CASTATGLRDEQYF. Here the CDR3 DNA reads TGTGCCAGCACCGCAACAGGTCTCCGGGACGAGCAGTACTTC.

This clone occurred once. The V call is TRBV30, the J call TRBJ2-1; a weak D match, TRBD2 (6 bases). In germline, CDR1 is GTSNPN, CDR2 SVGIG (reference sequence). The V end was cut by 3 bases, the J end by 9 bases, with 15 bases between. The CDR3 has 13 amino acids. CDR3 DNA: TGTGCCTGGAGGGTCGCGGGATGGGGTGAGCAGTTCTTC. Its translation is CAWRVAGWGEQFF.

V usage is TRBV7-2 and J usage is TRBJ2-3; the D gene is possibly TRBD2 (6 bases). Trimming removed 8 bases from V and 6 bases from J, with 9 bases in between. The CDR3 contains 11 residues. Germline CDR1 is SGHTA and CDR2 is FQGNSA. CDR3 bases: TGTGCCAGCGGGGGGTTGGATACGCAGTATTTT. This codes for CASGGLDTQYF.

The chain is built from TRBV24-1 and TRBJ2-3; D may be TRBD2 (6 bases). The V end was cut by 7 bases, the J end by 0 bases, with 16 bases between. CDR1 and CDR2 from the germline V gene are KGHDR and SFDVKD. The CDR3 length is 16 residues. Written as DNA, the CDR3 is TGTGCCACCAGCACCCCGGGGCGGGGTAGCACAGATACGCAGTATTTT. Amino acids: CATSTPGRGSTDTQYF.

The chain has TRBV7-6 and TRBJ2-3; weak D call: TRBD2 (6 bases). V was shortened by 1 base and J by 6 bases, with 17 bases between the two germline ends. Germline CDR1 is SGHVS and CDR2 is FNYEAQ. This CDR3 region has 16 residues. CDR3 residues: CASSLELARGQDTQYF. The DNA of the CDR3 is TGTGCCAGCAGCTTAGAGCTAGCGAGAGGTCAGGATACGCAGTATTTT. Filled out from reference TRBV7-6 and TRBJ2-3, the complete variable domain reads GAGVSQSPRYKVTKRGQDVALRCDPISGHVSLYWYRQALGQGPEFLTYFNYEAQQDKSGLPNDRFSAERPEGSISTLTIQRTEQRDSAMYRCASSLELARGQDTQYFGPGTRLTVL.

This chain connects TRBV7-8 to TRBJ2-7; 8 bases map to TRBD2. The CDR3 length is 16 residues. Per the germline V gene, CDR1 is SGHVS and CDR2 is FQNEAQ. The V segment lost 6 bases and the J segment 2 bases; nucleotides outside the gene matches: 12. The CDR3 region has the DNA TGTGCCAGCAGTCAACCGGGACTAGGGGGGACCTACGAGCAGTACTTC. This sequence encodes CASSQPGLGGTYEQYF.

The chain is built from TRBV12-3 or TRBV12-4 and TRBJ2-1; TRBD2 is a possible D gene (7 bases). The CDR3 consists of 13 residues. With 3 bases removed from V and 9 bases from J, the gap between germline ends came to 12 bases. CDR3 protein: CASSLARGGEQFF. In DNA form, the CDR3 reads TGTGCCAGCAGTTTGGCTAGGGGGGGTGAGCAGTTCTTC.

The gene calls are TRBV28 and TRBJ1-5; a possible D gene is TRBD1 (6 bases). The CDR3 covers 12 residues. In germline, CDR1 is MDHEN, CDR2 SYDVKM. The V end was cut by 10 bases, the J end by 2 bases, with 9 bases between. Here the CDR3 DNA reads TGTGCCACATACAGGGGCAATCAGCCCCAGCATTTT. Amino acid sequence: CATYRGNQPQHF.

V is TRBV9 and J is TRBJ1-4, with no clear D. The CDR3 sequence is 15 residues long. Germline assignment: CDR1 SGDLS and CDR2 YYNGEE. V was clipped by 4 bases and J by 8 bases, with 18 bases between them. The CDR3 sequence is CASSPRVGSGEKLFF. The CDR3 region has the DNA TGTGCCAGCAGCCCCAGAGTCGGGTCCGGAGAAAAACTGTTTTTT.

This sequence joins TRBV29-1 and TRBJ2-7, with a tentative D call TRBD2 (5 bases). Germline V gives CDR1 SQVTM, CDR2 ANQGSEA. The V end lost 4 bases, the J end lost 6 bases, and 19 bases lay between the germline ends. CDR3 length equals 14 residues. CDR3 sequence: CSVGGSNIVSEQYF. The CDR3 bases are TGCAGCGTTGGAGGGAGCAACATCGTGTCCGAGCAGTACTTC.

The chain uses TRBV15 and TRBJ1-2; the D gene is possibly TRBD1 (6 bases). The length of the CDR3 is 13 residues. V lost 1 base, J lost 8 bases, and 11 bases lay in between. Germline assignment: CDR1 LNHNV and CDR2 YYDKDF (reference sequence). The CDR3 nucleotides are TGTGCCACCAGCAGAGTTGGGGGGGGCGGCTACACCTTC. This gives the protein CATSRVGGGGYTF.

The chain has TRBV6-2 or TRBV6-3 and TRBJ2-5; a possible D gene is TRBD2 (5 bases). Germline CDR1 and CDR2: MNHEY and SVGEGT. Trimming took 3 bases from V and 4 from J, leaving 9 bases between them. The CDR3 runs 13 residues. Here the CDR3 reads CASSYEGLETQYF. DNA of the CDR3: TGTGCCAGCAGTTATGAGGGTTTAGAGACCCAGTACTTC.

The V and J genes are TRBV4-3 and TRBJ2-7, with D perhaps TRBD1 (6 bases). The CDR3 runs to 16 residues. From germline, CDR1 is LGHNA and CDR2 YSLEER. Trimming took 0 bases from V and 3 from J, leaving 15 bases between them. The CDR3 spells CASSQDNRAAVYEQYF. The CDR3 nucleotides are TGCGCCAGCAGCCAAGACAACAGGGCCGCCGTCTACGAGCAGTACTTC.

The chain combines TRBV5-5 with TRBJ2-3, with 8 positions matching TRBD2. J gave up 4 bases and V 6 bases, and 10 bases lay outside the gene matches. Germline loops: CDR1 SGHKS, CDR2 YYEKEE (reference sequence). This CDR3 is built from 15 residues. The CDR3 reads CASTGAGVSADTQYF. DNA for the CDR3: TGTGCCAGCACCGGAGCGGGAGTAAGCGCAGATACGCAGTATTTT.

Concerning this clone: The junction does not match germline at one end; this may be a read error. J is TRBJ1-5 and V is TRBV2, with no clear D. Looked up from germline, CDR1 is SNHLY and CDR2 is FYNNEI. The CDR3 loop spans 12 amino acids. The CDR3 spells CASSEGAPPAAF. CDR3 DNA sequence: TGTGCCAGCAGTGAAGGTGCCCCCCCGGCGGCTTTT.

This chain links TRBV4-3 with TRBJ1-1; D is possibly TRBD1 (5 bases). The V gene's germline CDR1 is LGHNA and CDR2 YSLEER. This CDR3 is 16 amino acids long. V was trimmed by 0 bases and J by 3 bases, leaving 14 bases between them. CDR3 protein: CASSQEWGREDTEAFF. CDR3 in DNA: TGCGCCAGCAGCCAAGAGTGGGGCAGGGAGGACACTGAAGCTTTCTTT.

In this sample, this clone turned up once. This chain connects TRBV4-1 to TRBJ2-3, with D maybe TRBD1 (5 bases). The CDR3 totals 16 residues. The germline V and J ends were trimmed by 3 bases and 0 bases, with 13 bases remaining between them. CDR1 is MGHRA, CDR2 YSYEKL, per germline. CDR3 sequence reads: CASSQGRGKSTDTQYF. CDR3 DNA: TGCGCCAGCAGCCAGGGTAGGGGTAAGAGCACAGATACGCAGTATTTT.

The chain combines TRBV6-5 with TRBJ2-7; 8 bases agree with TRBD2. Germline assignment: CDR1 MNHEY and CDR2 SVGAGI. V dropped 10 bases and J dropped 6; count of bases not matched to a gene: 11. The CDR3 is made up of 13 amino acids. CDR3 residues: CATRGGGLGEQYF. CDR3 coding DNA: TGTGCCACCCGGGGGGGCGGGCTCGGCGAGCAGTACTTC.

The CDR3 nucleotides are TGTGCCAGCGGAAACGTACCCCCGGCGGACGAGCAGTACTTC. Its protein product is CASGNVPPADEQYF. The V and J genes are TRBV7-3 and TRBJ2-7; D gene ambiguous. This CDR3 is 14 amino acids long. V lost 8 bases and J 5 bases, leaving 19 bases between the germline ends. Germline loops: CDR1 SGHTA, CDR2 FQGTGA.

The genes are TRBV7-3 and TRBJ1-1, with 8 bases fitting TRBD1. The CDR3 covers 11 residues. Germline V lookup: CDR1 SGHTA, CDR2 FQGTGA. The V and J ends lost 5 bases and 10 bases, in that order; junction bases with no gene match: 3. CDR3 DNA sequence: TGTGCCAGCAGCATCGGGACAGGAGCTTTCTTT. Protein: CASSIGTGAFF.

The V and J genes are TRBV12-5 and TRBJ1-1; TRBD1 might be the D (5 bases). The V gene lost 7 bases and the J gene lost 1 base, with 10 bases spanning the gap. Germline CDR1 is LGHNT and CDR2 is FRNRAP. There are 13 residues in the CDR3. The CDR3: CASAGGRNTEAFF. The DNA for the CDR3 is TGTGCTAGTGCCGGGGGGAGGAACACTGAAGCTTTCTTT.

This chain links TRBV7-3 with TRBJ2-2; 9 nucleotides match TRBD1. The V gene end was trimmed by 7 bases and the J gene end by 4 bases; junction bases not matched to a gene: 4. The germline gives CDR1 SGHTA, CDR2 FQGTGA. The CDR3 has 14 residues. The CDR3, as DNA: TGTGCCAGCACCCCACAGGGGGCCACCGGGGAGCTGTTTTTT. Encoded protein: CASTPQGATGELFF.